This TCR beta chain emerged from a study of T cell responses to AZD1222 COVID-19 vaccine. As for this clone: Its antigen is as yet unknown.

The CDR3 sequence is 12 residues long. Germline values: CDR1 LNHDA, CDR2 SQIVND (reference sequence). The germline V and J ends were trimmed by 10 bases and 5 bases, with 14 bases remaining between them. Clones were read by immunoSEQ multiplex PCR, and TCRdb kept only the in-frame ones, dropping some. This sample carries about 180,000 clones, 88% of them seen once, and the ten largest clones take more than 0.4%. Findings of the study overall: Donors were chiefly white British, with a greater number of females, and clonal diversity was perhaps underestimated. As reported, nearly half of all spike-specific TCRs target variant regions that are unmutated.

The TCR comes from an adult in good health. Sequencing was performed on peripheral blood, taken on day 0 of AZD1222 vaccination. The chain recombines TRBV19 with TRBJ1-2; tentative D call: TRBD1 (5 bases). The CDR3 bases are TGTGCCACCGAATCCACAGGTTATGGCTACACCTTC. Amino acid sequence: CATESTGYGYTF.